Listed below are T cell receptor beta chains from one sample, sequenced in a study of T-cell reconstitution after alpha-beta-depleted transplantation in children. From the PCR reads, TCRdb called clonotypes with MiXCR, one entry per CDR3 protein. The sample lists about 980,000 distinct CDR3 sequences; about 29% were seen once. The sequences come from PBMCs, mostly from graft donor cells, collected 360 days after TCRalphabeta/CD19-depleted stem cell transplant. The receptors originated from a boy under two years old who had a stem cell transplant for SCID, so the T cells may come from the graft donor. Both conserved end residues are part of each CDR3. D genes are given only for firm matches. Part of the rows lack a size; the others show once, few, many or a class for expanded clones.

d_call: TRBD1; v_call: TRBV12-3/TRBV12-4; j_call: TRBJ1-4; cdr3_length: 13; clone_size: NA; cdr3_nt: TGTGCCAGCAGTCCCAGGGGGCAGGGGAAACTGTTTTTT; cdr3_aa: CASSPRGQGKLFF
d_call: NA; v_call: TRBV29-1; j_call: TRBJ2-7; cdr3_length: 12; clone_size: NA; cdr3_nt: TGCAGCGTTGAAATAAGGGGGGAAGAGCAGTACTTC; cdr3_aa: CSVEIRGEEQYF
d_call: NA; v_call: TRBV20-1; j_call: TRBJ2-5; cdr3_length: 13; clone_size: NA; cdr3_nt: TGCAGTGCTGGCGCCCTAAAGGGAGAGACCCAGTACTTC; cdr3_aa: CSAGALKGETQYF
d_call: NA; v_call: TRBV6-1; j_call: TRBJ2-2; cdr3_length: 15; clone_size: NA; cdr3_nt: TGTGCCAGCAGTGAACGCCAGCGAGGGGACGGGGAGCTGTTTTTT; cdr3_aa: CASSERQRGDGELFF
d_call: TRBD2; v_call: TRBV20-1; j_call: TRBJ2-7; cdr3_length: 14; clone_size: many; cdr3_nt: TGCAGTGCTCCTAGGACTAGCGGGGGTTACGAGCAGTACTTC; cdr3_aa: CSAPRTSGGYEQYF
d_call: NA; v_call: TRBV5-1; j_call: TRBJ2-1; cdr3_length: 16; clone_size: NA; cdr3_nt: TGCGCCAGCAGCTTGGGTAGGGGCGATGATACACGGGAGCAGTTCTTC; cdr3_aa: CASSLGRGDDTREQFF
d_call: NA; v_call: TRBV20-1; j_call: TRBJ1-2; cdr3_length: 13; clone_size: few; cdr3_nt: TGCAGTGCTCTAGAGCCGGGTATTGGAGGCTACACCTTC; cdr3_aa: CSALEPGIGGYTF
d_call: TRBD2; v_call: TRBV4-2; j_call: TRBJ2-5; cdr3_length: 16; clone_size: few; cdr3_nt: TGTGCCAGCAGCCAATCCGGGACTAGCGGGGGGGAGACCCAGTACTTC; cdr3_aa: CASSQSGTSGGETQYF
d_call: NA; v_call: TRBV11-1; j_call: TRBJ1-4; cdr3_length: 17; clone_size: few; cdr3_nt: TGTGCCAGCAGCTTATCCGGGACGGTCTTCTATAATGAAAAACTGTTTTTT; cdr3_aa: CASSLSGTVFYNEKLFF
d_call: NA; v_call: TRBV2; j_call: TRBJ1-2; cdr3_length: 13; clone_size: NA; cdr3_nt: TGTGCCAGCAGTGATTTCAGAGACTATGGCTACACCTTC; cdr3_aa: CASSDFRDYGYTF
d_call: TRBD1; v_call: TRBV18; j_call: TRBJ1-1; cdr3_length: 16; clone_size: NA; cdr3_nt: TGTGCCAGCTCAGCCCGACAGGGACGAGGGAACACTGAAGCTTTCTTT; cdr3_aa: CASSARQGRGNTEAFF
d_call: NA; v_call: TRBV10-3; j_call: TRBJ1-1; cdr3_length: 13; clone_size: NA; cdr3_nt: TGTGCCATCAGGGGGACGTGGAACACTGAAGCTTTCTTT; cdr3_aa: CAIRGTWNTEAFF
d_call: NA; v_call: TRBV6-1; j_call: TRBJ1-5; cdr3_length: 16; clone_size: once; cdr3_nt: TGTGCCAGCAGGGCCAGGGCCACAGGGCTCAATCAGCCCCAGCATTTT; cdr3_aa: CASRARATGLNQPQHF
d_call: NA; v_call: TRBV12-3/TRBV12-4; j_call: TRBJ1-6; cdr3_length: 15; clone_size: NA; cdr3_nt: TGTGCCAGCAGGGTAATGACAGTCCTTAATTCACCCCTCCACTTT; cdr3_aa: CASRVMTVLNSPLHF
d_call: TRBD1; v_call: TRBV11-1; j_call: TRBJ2-3; cdr3_length: 20; clone_size: few; cdr3_nt: TGTGCCAGCAGCCCGTCCCGGGACAGGTCTCCGCTCTTAGACACAGATACGCAGTATTTT; cdr3_aa: CASSPSRDRSPLLDTDTQYF
d_call: NA; v_call: TRBV29-1; j_call: TRBJ2-5; cdr3_length: 13; clone_size: NA; cdr3_nt: TGCAGCGTTGATTCAGGGGCTGAAGAGACCCAGTACTTC; cdr3_aa: CSVDSGAEETQYF
d_call: NA; v_call: TRBV7-8; j_call: TRBJ1-5; cdr3_length: 15; clone_size: NA; cdr3_nt: TGTGCCAGCAGCTCCGCCCTGGCGGGCAATCAGCCCCAGCATTTT; cdr3_aa: CASSSALAGNQPQHF
d_call: TRBD1; v_call: TRBV4-1; j_call: TRBJ2-4; cdr3_length: 21; clone_size: few; cdr3_nt: TGCGCCAGCAGCCAAGATCTCGTAGGGACAGGCGTTAAACTAGCCAAAAACATTCAGTACTTC; cdr3_aa: CASSQDLVGTGVKLAKNIQYF
d_call: NA; v_call: TRBV21-1; j_call: TRBJ2-2; cdr3_length: 15; clone_size: few; cdr3_nt: TGTGCCAGCAGCATTCGCACGGTGAACACCGGGGAGCTGTTTTTT; cdr3_aa: CASSIRTVNTGELFF
d_call: NA; v_call: TRBV3-1; j_call: TRBJ1-1; cdr3_length: 14; clone_size: NA; cdr3_nt: TGTGCCAGCAGCCAAATAGGAGACGGAGACGAAGCTTTCTTT; cdr3_aa: CASSQIGDGDEAFF
d_call: TRBD1; v_call: TRBV7-8; j_call: TRBJ2-7; cdr3_length: 14; clone_size: few; cdr3_nt: TGTGCCAGCAGCGCCCGGGACAGGGGCTACGAGCAGTACTTC; cdr3_aa: CASSARDRGYEQYF
d_call: NA; v_call: TRBV29-1; j_call: TRBJ2-5; cdr3_length: 12; clone_size: few; cdr3_nt: TGCAGCGTTGTAGGGCCCCAAGAGACCCAGTACTTC; cdr3_aa: CSVVGPQETQYF
d_call: TRBD1; v_call: TRBV10-3; j_call: TRBJ1-2; cdr3_length: 13; clone_size: NA; cdr3_nt: TGTGCCATCAGGATTCAGGGGGCGAATGGCTACACCTTC; cdr3_aa: CAIRIQGANGYTF
d_call: TRBD1; v_call: TRBV5-1; j_call: TRBJ2-2; cdr3_length: 15; clone_size: few; cdr3_nt: TGCGCCAGCAGCCCCGGACAGGGGGCAGGCGGGGAGCTGTTTTTT; cdr3_aa: CASSPGQGAGGELFF
d_call: TRBD1; v_call: TRBV9; j_call: TRBJ2-1; cdr3_length: 15; clone_size: few; cdr3_nt: TGTGCCAGCAGCACCATCCGGGACAGGTTCGATGAGCAGTTCTTC; cdr3_aa: CASSTIRDRFDEQFF
d_call: NA; v_call: TRBV28; j_call: TRBJ1-5; cdr3_length: 15; clone_size: NA; cdr3_nt: TGTGCCAGCAGCCCTGGGGGGCCTAGCAATCAGCCCCAGCATTTT; cdr3_aa: CASSPGGPSNQPQHF
d_call: NA; v_call: TRBV5-1; j_call: TRBJ1-1; cdr3_length: 16; clone_size: few; cdr3_nt: TGCGCCAGCAGCTTGGAACTGCTCAGTCTCGGCACTGAAGCTTTCTTT; cdr3_aa: CASSLELLSLGTEAFF
d_call: TRBD2; v_call: TRBV11-2; j_call: TRBJ2-7; cdr3_length: 18; clone_size: NA; cdr3_nt: TGTGCCAGCAGGAAGGTGGGACTAGCGCCTTCGGTCACCTACGAGCAGTACTTC; cdr3_aa: CASRKVGLAPSVTYEQYF
d_call: NA; v_call: TRBV6-1; j_call: TRBJ1-6; cdr3_length: 15; clone_size: few; cdr3_nt: TGTGCCAGCCGGCAACAGGGCGCCAATAATTCACCCCTCCACTTT; cdr3_aa: CASRQQGANNSPLHF
d_call: TRBD1; v_call: TRBV14; j_call: TRBJ2-1; cdr3_length: 13; clone_size: few; cdr3_nt: TGTGCCAGCAGCCGCCGACAGGGGGCCGGGCAGTTCTTC; cdr3_aa: CASSRRQGAGQFF
d_call: NA; v_call: TRBV20-1; j_call: TRBJ2-4; cdr3_length: 15; clone_size: NA; cdr3_nt: TGCAGTGCTGCCCGTACACAACCGTCCAAAAACATTCAGTACTTC; cdr3_aa: CSAARTQPSKNIQYF
d_call: NA; v_call: TRBV5-1; j_call: TRBJ1-1; cdr3_length: 14; clone_size: NA; cdr3_nt: TGCGCCAGCAGCCATAACAGGGTGAACACTGAAGCTTTCTTT; cdr3_aa: CASSHNRVNTEAFF
d_call: NA; v_call: TRBV12-3/TRBV12-4; j_call: TRBJ1-3; cdr3_length: 17; clone_size: once; cdr3_nt: TGTGCCAGCAGTCACACCGGGTCCGTTATCTCTGGAAACACCATATATTTT; cdr3_aa: CASSHTGSVISGNTIYF
d_call: NA; v_call: TRBV5-5; j_call: TRBJ1-1; cdr3_length: 16; clone_size: NA; cdr3_nt: TGTGCCAGCAGCTTGTACCCTGGGGGCCTGAACACTGAAGCTTTCTTT; cdr3_aa: CASSLYPGGLNTEAFF
d_call: NA; v_call: TRBV11-2; j_call: TRBJ1-1; cdr3_length: 14; clone_size: NA; cdr3_nt: TGTGCCAGCAGCCTTTCCCGGCGAAACACTGAAGCTTTCTTT; cdr3_aa: CASSLSRRNTEAFF
d_call: NA; v_call: TRBV5-1; j_call: TRBJ2-7; cdr3_length: 15; clone_size: NA; cdr3_nt: TGCGCCAGCAGCGGGACGGGACTCGGCTCCTACGAGCAGTACTTC; cdr3_aa: CASSGTGLGSYEQYF
d_call: TRBD1; v_call: TRBV20-1; j_call: TRBJ2-7; cdr3_length: 11; clone_size: NA; cdr3_nt: TGCAGTCCCAAACAGGGGTACGAGCAGTACTTC; cdr3_aa: CSPKQGYEQYF
d_call: NA; v_call: TRBV20-1; j_call: TRBJ2-7; cdr3_length: 15; clone_size: few; cdr3_nt: TGCAGTGCTAGAGGTAGGAGCGGTCTCGATCTCGAGCAGTACTTC; cdr3_aa: CSARGRSGLDLEQYF
d_call: TRBD2; v_call: TRBV5-1; j_call: TRBJ2-1; cdr3_length: 16; clone_size: few; cdr3_nt: TGCGCCAGCAGCTTGGTAGGCGGGGGGCCATACAATGAGCAGTTCTTC; cdr3_aa: CASSLVGGGPYNEQFF
d_call: NA; v_call: TRBV5-1; j_call: TRBJ2-3; cdr3_length: 14; clone_size: NA; cdr3_nt: TGCGCCAGCATGGCTACGTGGCCCCCAGATACGCAGTATTTT; cdr3_aa: CASMATWPPDTQYF
d_call: TRBD2; v_call: TRBV12-3/TRBV12-4; j_call: TRBJ2-5; cdr3_length: 16; clone_size: NA; cdr3_nt: TGTGCCAGCAGTTTAGTGGAAGCGGGGGCGGGAGAGACCCAGTACTTC; cdr3_aa: CASSLVEAGAGETQYF
d_call: NA; v_call: TRBV6-6; j_call: TRBJ2-7; cdr3_length: 12; clone_size: NA; cdr3_nt: TGTGCCAGCTCAGGGACCCCCTACGAGCAGTACTTC; cdr3_aa: CASSGTPYEQYF
d_call: NA; v_call: TRBV7-8; j_call: TRBJ1-5; cdr3_length: 17; clone_size: NA; cdr3_nt: TGTGCCAGCAGCTTAGAAGTTGTGACAGTTAGCAATCAGCCCCAGCATTTT; cdr3_aa: CASSLEVVTVSNQPQHF
d_call: NA; v_call: TRBV18; j_call: TRBJ2-4; cdr3_length: 15; clone_size: NA; cdr3_nt: TGTGCCAGCTCACCAGGAGGGGGTATGGGAAACATTCAGTACTTC; cdr3_aa: CASSPGGGMGNIQYF
d_call: TRBD2; v_call: TRBV4-3; j_call: TRBJ2-2; cdr3_length: 18; clone_size: NA; cdr3_nt: TGCGCCAGCAGCCAAGTTCTTCTAGCGGGGGGTAGGGCCGGGGAGCTGTTTTTT; cdr3_aa: CASSQVLLAGGRAGELFF
d_call: TRBD2; v_call: TRBV24-1; j_call: TRBJ2-1; cdr3_length: 16; clone_size: few; cdr3_nt: TGTGCCACCAGTGCCCTAGCGGGGGACTCCTACAATGAGCAGTTCTTC; cdr3_aa: CATSALAGDSYNEQFF
d_call: TRBD2; v_call: TRBV15; j_call: TRBJ2-4; cdr3_length: 19; clone_size: few; cdr3_nt: TGTGCCACCAGCAGAGATTGGCGGCGACTAGCAGAATCCAAAAACATTCAGTACTTC; cdr3_aa: CATSRDWRRLAESKNIQYF
d_call: NA; v_call: TRBV29-1; j_call: TRBJ2-7; cdr3_length: 14; clone_size: NA; cdr3_nt: TGCAGCGTTGTAGCGACAGGCCCAATACTTGAGCAGTACTTC; cdr3_aa: CSVVATGPILEQYF
d_call: TRBD2; v_call: TRBV11-2; j_call: TRBJ2-3; cdr3_length: 19; clone_size: NA; cdr3_nt: TGTGCCAGCAGCTTGGAATCACTGACTAGCGGGGGATACACAGATACGCAGTATTTT; cdr3_aa: CASSLESLTSGGYTDTQYF
d_call: TRBD1; v_call: TRBV11-3; j_call: TRBJ2-1; cdr3_length: 15; clone_size: NA; cdr3_nt: TGTGCCAGCAGCTTACTGTCCGGGACAGATAATGAGCAGTTCTTC; cdr3_aa: CASSLLSGTDNEQFF
d_call: NA; v_call: TRBV6-1; j_call: TRBJ1-6; cdr3_length: 15; clone_size: NA; cdr3_nt: TGTGCCAGCAGCCTCTTACAGTCTGGTAATTCACCCCTCCACTTT; cdr3_aa: CASSLLQSGNSPLHF
d_call: NA; v_call: TRBV4-2; j_call: TRBJ1-1; cdr3_length: 15; clone_size: NA; cdr3_nt: TGTGCCAGCAGCCAAGAGAGGGTAATGAACACTGAAGCTTTCTTT; cdr3_aa: CASSQERVMNTEAFF
d_call: NA; v_call: TRBV7-9; j_call: TRBJ2-3; cdr3_length: 9; clone_size: few; cdr3_nt: TGTGCCAGCAGCCCCCGACAAAGTTTT; cdr3_aa: CASSPRQSF
d_call: NA; v_call: TRBV3-1; j_call: TRBJ2-1; cdr3_length: 16; clone_size: many; cdr3_nt: TGTGCCAGCAGCCAAGATGGTAGGGAGGTCTACAATGAGCAGTTCTTC; cdr3_aa: CASSQDGREVYNEQFF
d_call: TRBD2; v_call: TRBV7-3; j_call: TRBJ2-1; cdr3_length: 16; clone_size: few; cdr3_nt: TGTGCCAGCAGCCCTAGCGGGGTGACATACTACAATGAGCAGTTCTTC; cdr3_aa: CASSPSGVTYYNEQFF
d_call: NA; v_call: TRBV28; j_call: TRBJ2-1; cdr3_length: 14; clone_size: NA; cdr3_nt: TGTGCCAGCAGGGCCCCAGGGGGGCGCAATGAGCAGTTCTTC; cdr3_aa: CASRAPGGRNEQFF
d_call: TRBD1; v_call: TRBV19; j_call: TRBJ2-4; cdr3_length: 12; clone_size: NA; cdr3_nt: TGTGCCAGTAGTACTGGACAGGGGGCGAGGTACTTC; cdr3_aa: CASSTGQGARYF
d_call: NA; v_call: TRBV12-3/TRBV12-4; j_call: TRBJ1-1; cdr3_length: 16; clone_size: NA; cdr3_nt: TGTGCCAGCAGTCATTATCCGGGACACCTGAACACTGAAGCTTTCTTT; cdr3_aa: CASSHYPGHLNTEAFF
d_call: TRBD2; v_call: TRBV2; j_call: TRBJ2-7; cdr3_length: 16; clone_size: NA; cdr3_nt: TGTGCCAGCAGTACCCCTCCTAGCGGGGATAAATACGAGCAGTACTTC; cdr3_aa: CASSTPPSGDKYEQYF
d_call: NA; v_call: TRBV20-1; j_call: TRBJ2-7; cdr3_length: 12; clone_size: NA; cdr3_nt: TGCAGTGCTAGAGGGGCCGGCCACGAGCAGTACTTC; cdr3_aa: CSARGAGHEQYF